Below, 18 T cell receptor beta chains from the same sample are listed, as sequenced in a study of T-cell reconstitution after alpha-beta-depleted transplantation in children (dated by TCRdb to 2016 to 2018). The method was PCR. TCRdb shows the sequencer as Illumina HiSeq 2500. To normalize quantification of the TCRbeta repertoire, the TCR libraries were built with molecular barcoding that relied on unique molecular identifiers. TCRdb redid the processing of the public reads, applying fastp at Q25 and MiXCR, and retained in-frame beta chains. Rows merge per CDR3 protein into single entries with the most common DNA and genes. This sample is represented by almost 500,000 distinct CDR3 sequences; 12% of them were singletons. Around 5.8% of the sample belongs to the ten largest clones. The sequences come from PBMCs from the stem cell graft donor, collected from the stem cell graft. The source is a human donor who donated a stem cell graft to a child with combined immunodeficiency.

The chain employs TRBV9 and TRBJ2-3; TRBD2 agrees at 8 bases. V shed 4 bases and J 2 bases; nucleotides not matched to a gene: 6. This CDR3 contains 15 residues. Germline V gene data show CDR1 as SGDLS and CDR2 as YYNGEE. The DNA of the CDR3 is TGTGCCAGCAGCCCGGGAGGGGCCCACACAGATACGCAGTATTTT. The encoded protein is CASSPGGAHTDTQYF.

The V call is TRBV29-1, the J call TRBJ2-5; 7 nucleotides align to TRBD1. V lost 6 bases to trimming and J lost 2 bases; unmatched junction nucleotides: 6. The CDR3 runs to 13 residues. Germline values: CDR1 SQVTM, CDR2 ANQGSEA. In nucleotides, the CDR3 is TGCAGCGTCAGGACAGGCCGTCAAGAGACCCAGTACTTC. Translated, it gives CSVRTGRQETQYF.

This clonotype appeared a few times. The CDR3 bases are TGTGCCAGCAGCTTAGTGCAGGGTCGGGCTTTCTTT. The encoded protein is CASSLVQGRAFF. This rearrangement joins TRBV7-2 to TRBJ1-1, with TRBD1 as a possible D gene (5 bases). This CDR3 region has 12 residues. CDR1 is SGHTA and CDR2 is FQGNSA in the germline V gene. Trimming removed 1 base at V and 11 bases at J, with 11 bases between.

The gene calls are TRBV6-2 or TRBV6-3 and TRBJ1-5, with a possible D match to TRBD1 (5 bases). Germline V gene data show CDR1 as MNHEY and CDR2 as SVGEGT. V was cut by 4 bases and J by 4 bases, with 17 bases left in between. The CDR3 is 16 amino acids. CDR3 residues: CASSFPGLGWNQPQHF. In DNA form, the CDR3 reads TGTGCCAGCAGTTTTCCGGGGCTGGGTTGGAATCAGCCCCAGCATTTT.

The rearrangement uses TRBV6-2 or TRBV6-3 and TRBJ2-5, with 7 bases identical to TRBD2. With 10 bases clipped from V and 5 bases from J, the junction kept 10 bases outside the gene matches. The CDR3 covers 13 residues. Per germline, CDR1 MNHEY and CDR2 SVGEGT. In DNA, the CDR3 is TGTGCCACCCTCGGACTAGACATTGAGACCCAGTACTTC. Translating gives CATLGLDIETQYF.

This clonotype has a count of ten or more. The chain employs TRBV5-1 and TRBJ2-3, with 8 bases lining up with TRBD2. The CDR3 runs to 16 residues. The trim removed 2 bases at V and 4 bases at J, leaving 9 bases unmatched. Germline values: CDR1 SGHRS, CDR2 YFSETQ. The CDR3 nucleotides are TGCGCCAGCAGCTTATTAGCGGGGAGGTCGTCAGATACGCAGTATTTT. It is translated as CASSLLAGRSSDTQYF.

CDR3 amino acids: CASSFGVLEQFF. In DNA, the CDR3 is TGTGCCAGCAGCTTTGGGGTGCTTGAGCAGTTCTTC. The chain combines TRBV5-5 with TRBJ2-1; D not certain. The CDR3 contains 12 residues. CDR1 and CDR2 (germline): SGHKS, YYEKEE (reference sequence). V gave up 2 bases and J gave up 9 bases, with 9 bases separating them.

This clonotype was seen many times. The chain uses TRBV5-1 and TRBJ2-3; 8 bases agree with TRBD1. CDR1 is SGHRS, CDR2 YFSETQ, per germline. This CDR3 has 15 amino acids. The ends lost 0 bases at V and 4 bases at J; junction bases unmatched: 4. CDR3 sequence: CASSLGTGNADTQYF. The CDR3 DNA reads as TGCGCCAGCAGCTTGGGGACAGGGAACGCAGATACGCAGTATTTT.

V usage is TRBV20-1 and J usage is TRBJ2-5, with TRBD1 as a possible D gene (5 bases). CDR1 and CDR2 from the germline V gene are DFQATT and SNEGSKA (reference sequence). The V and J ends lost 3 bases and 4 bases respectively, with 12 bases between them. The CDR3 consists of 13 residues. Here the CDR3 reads CSASNRGRETQYF. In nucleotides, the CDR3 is TGCAGTGCTAGCAATAGGGGAAGAGAGACCCAGTACTTC.

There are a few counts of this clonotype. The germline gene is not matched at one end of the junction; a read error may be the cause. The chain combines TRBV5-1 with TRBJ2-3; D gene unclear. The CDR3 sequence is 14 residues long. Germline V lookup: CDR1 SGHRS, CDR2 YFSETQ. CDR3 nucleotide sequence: TGCGCCAGCAGCTCGAATGGTCTCTCTGTTTTAGGACATTTT. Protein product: CASSSNGLSVLGHF.

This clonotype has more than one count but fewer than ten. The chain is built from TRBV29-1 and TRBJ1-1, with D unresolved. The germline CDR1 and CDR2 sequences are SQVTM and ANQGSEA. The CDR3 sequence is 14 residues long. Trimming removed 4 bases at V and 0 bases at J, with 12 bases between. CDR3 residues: CSVVSWEVNTEAFF. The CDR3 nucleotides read TGCAGCGTTGTGAGTTGGGAGGTGAACACTGAAGCTTTCTTT.

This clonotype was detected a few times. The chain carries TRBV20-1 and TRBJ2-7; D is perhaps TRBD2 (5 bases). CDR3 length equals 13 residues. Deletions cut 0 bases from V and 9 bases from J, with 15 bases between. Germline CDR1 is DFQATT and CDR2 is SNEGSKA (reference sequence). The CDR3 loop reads CSARDPREFGQYF. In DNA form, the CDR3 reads TGCAGTGCTAGAGACCCTAGGGAGTTCGGGCAGTACTTC.

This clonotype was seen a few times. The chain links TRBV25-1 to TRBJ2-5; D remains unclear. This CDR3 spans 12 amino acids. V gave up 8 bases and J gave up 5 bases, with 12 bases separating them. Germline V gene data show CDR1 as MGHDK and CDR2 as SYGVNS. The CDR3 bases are TGTGCCAGCGGAATCTCCGGGGAGACCCAGTACTTC. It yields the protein CASGISGETQYF.

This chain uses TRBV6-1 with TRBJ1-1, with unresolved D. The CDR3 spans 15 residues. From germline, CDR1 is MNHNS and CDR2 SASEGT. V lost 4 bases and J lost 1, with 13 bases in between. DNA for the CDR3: TGTGCCAGCAGTGGCGCGGTTATAGAGAACACTGAAGCTTTCTTT. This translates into CASSGAVIENTEAFF.

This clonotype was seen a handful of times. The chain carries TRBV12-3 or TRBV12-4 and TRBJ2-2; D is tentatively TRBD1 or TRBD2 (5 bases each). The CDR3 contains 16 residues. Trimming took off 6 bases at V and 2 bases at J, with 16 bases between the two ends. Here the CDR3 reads CASSKQGTSNTGELFF. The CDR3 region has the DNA TGTGCCAGCAGCAAACAAGGGACCTCCAACACCGGGGAGCTGTTTTTT.

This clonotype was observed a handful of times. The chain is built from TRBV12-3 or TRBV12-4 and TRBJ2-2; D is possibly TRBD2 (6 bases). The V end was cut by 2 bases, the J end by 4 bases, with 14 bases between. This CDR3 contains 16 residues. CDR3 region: CASSLTGDLGTGELFF. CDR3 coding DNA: TGTGCCAGCAGTTTAACGGGGGATCTGGGCACCGGGGAGCTGTTTTTT.

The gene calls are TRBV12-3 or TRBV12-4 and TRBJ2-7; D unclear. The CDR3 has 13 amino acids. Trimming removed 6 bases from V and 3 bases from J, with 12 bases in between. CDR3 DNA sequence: TGTGCCAGCAGGGCTACAGAAAACTACGAGCAGTACTTC. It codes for CASRATENYEQYF.

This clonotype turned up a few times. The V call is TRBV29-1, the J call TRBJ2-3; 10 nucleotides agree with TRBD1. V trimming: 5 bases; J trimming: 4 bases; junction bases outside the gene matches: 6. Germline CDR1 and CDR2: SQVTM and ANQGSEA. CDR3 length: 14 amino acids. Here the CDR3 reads CSVIGTGAADTQYF. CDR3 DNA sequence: TGCAGCGTTATTGGGACAGGGGCGGCAGATACGCAGTATTTT.